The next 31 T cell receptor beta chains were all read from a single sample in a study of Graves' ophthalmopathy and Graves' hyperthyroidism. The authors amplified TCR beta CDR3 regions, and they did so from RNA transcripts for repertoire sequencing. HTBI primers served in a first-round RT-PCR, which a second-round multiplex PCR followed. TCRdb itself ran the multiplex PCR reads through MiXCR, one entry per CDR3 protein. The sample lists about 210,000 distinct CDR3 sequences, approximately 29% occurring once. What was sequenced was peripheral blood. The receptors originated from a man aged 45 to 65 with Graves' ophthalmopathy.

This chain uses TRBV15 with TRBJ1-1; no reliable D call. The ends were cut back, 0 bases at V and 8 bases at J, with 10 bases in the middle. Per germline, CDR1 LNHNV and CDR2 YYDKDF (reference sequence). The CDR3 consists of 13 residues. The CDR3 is CATSRDRRWEAFF. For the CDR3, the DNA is TGTGCCACCAGCAGAGATCGGAGGTGGGAAGCTTTCTTT.

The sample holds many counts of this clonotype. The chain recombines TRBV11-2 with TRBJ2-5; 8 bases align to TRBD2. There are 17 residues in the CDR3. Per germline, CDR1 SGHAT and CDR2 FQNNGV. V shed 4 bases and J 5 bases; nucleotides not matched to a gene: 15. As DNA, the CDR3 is TGTGCCAGCAGCTCCGTCGGGAGAGCGGGAGTGCGGGAGACCCAGTACTTC. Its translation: CASSSVGRAGVRETQYF.

CDR3: CASSSLPSAHVGGEQYF. DNA of the CDR3: TGTGCCAGCAGTTCTCTGCCTTCCGCACACGTCGGGGGCGAGCAGTACTTC. This sequence joins TRBV6-2 or TRBV6-3 and TRBJ2-7; TRBD2 might be the D (6 bases). The V and J ends lost 4 bases and 6 bases respectively, with 25 bases between them. The CDR3 covers 17 residues. Germline V lookup: CDR1 MNHEY, CDR2 SVGEGT.

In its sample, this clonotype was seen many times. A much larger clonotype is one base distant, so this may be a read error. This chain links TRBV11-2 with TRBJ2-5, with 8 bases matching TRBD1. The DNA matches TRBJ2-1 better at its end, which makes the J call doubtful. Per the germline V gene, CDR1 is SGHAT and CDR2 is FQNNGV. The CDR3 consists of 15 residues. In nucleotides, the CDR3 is TGTGCCAGCAGCCACGGGACAGGTCCCCAAGAGACCCAGTTCTTC. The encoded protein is CASSHGTGPQETQFF.

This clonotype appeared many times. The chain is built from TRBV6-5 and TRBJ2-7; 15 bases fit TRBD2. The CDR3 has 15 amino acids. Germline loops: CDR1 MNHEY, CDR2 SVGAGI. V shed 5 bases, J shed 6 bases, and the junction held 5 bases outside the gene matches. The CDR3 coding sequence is TGTGCCAGCAGTCGGACTAGCGGGAGGGCCGTCGAGCAGTACTTC. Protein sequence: CASSRTSGRAVEQYF.

CDR3 sequence (DNA): TGCAGTGCTAGAGATCCGGTAACCGGCAGGGAGAACACTGAAGCTTTCTTT. Translating it yields CSARDPVTGRENTEAFF. The chain recombines TRBV20-1 with TRBJ1-1; D is possibly TRBD1 (5 bases). There are 17 residues in the CDR3. V lost 0 bases and J 1 base, leaving 18 bases between the germline ends. CDR1 is DFQATT, CDR2 SNEGSKA, per germline (reference sequence).

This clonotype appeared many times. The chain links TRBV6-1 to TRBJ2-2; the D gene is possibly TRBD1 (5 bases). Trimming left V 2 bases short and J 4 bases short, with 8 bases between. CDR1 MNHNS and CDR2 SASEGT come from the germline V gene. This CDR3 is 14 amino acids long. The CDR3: CASSEQGSTGELFF. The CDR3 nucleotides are TGTGCCAGCAGTGAACAGGGTAGCACCGGGGAGCTGTTTTTT.

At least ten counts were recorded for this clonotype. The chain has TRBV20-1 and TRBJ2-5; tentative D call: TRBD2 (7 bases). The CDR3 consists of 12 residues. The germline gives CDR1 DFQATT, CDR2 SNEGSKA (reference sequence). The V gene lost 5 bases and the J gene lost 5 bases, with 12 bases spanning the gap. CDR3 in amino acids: CSAGGGQETQYF. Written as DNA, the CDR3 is TGCAGTGCTGGGGGGGGGCAGGAGACCCAGTACTTC.

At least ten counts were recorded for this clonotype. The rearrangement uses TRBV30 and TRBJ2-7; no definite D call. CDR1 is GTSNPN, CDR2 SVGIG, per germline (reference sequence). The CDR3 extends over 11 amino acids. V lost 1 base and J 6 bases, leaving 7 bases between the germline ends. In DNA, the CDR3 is TGTGCCTGGAGTGCATCTGGCGAGCAGTACTTC. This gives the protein CAWSASGEQYF.

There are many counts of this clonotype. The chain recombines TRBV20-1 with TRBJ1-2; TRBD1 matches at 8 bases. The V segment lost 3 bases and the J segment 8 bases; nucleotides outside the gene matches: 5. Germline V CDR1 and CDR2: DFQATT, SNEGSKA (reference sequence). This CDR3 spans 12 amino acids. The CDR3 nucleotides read TGCAGTGCTAGTCGCGGACAGGGCGGCTACACCTTC. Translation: CSASRGQGGYTF.

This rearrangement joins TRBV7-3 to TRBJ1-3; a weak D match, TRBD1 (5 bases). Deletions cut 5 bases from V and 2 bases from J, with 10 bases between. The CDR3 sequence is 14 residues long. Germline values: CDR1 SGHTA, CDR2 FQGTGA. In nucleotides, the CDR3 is TGTGCCAGCAGCCCCGGGGGGGCTGGAAACACCATATATTTT. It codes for CASSPGGAGNTIYF.

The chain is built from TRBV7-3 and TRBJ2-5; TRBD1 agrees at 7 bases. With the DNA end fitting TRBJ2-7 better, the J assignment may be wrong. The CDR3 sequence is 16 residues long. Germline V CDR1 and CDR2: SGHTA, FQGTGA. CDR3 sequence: CASSSTDRPRFYEQYF. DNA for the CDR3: TGTGCCAGCAGCTCTACGGACAGGCCCCGATTCTACGAGCAGTACTTC.

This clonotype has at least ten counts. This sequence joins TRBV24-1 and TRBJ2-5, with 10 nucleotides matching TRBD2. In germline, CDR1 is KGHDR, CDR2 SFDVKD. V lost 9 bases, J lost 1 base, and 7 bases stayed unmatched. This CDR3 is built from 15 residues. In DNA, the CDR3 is TGTGCCACCGTGCCCCCTAGCGGGAGCCAAGAGACCCAGTACTTC. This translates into CATVPPSGSQETQYF.

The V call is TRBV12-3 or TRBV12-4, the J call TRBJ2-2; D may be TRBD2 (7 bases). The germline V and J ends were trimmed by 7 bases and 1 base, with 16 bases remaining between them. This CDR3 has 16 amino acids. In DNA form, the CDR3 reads TGTGCCAGCAAGGGGAGCGGGACATGGAACACCGGGGAGCTGTTTTTT. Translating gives CASKGSGTWNTGELFF.

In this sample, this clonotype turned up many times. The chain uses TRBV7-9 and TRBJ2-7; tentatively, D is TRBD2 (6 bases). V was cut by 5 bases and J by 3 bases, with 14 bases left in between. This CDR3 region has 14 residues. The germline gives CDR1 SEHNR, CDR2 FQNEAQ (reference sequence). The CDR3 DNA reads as TGTGCCAGCAGCCCGACTAGTTCTCTCTACGAGCAGTACTTC. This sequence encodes CASSPTSSLYEQYF.

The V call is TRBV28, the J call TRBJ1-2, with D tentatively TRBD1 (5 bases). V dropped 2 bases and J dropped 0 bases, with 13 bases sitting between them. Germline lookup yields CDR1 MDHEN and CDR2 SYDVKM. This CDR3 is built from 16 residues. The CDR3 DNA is TGTGCCAGCAGTTTAACGACAGCCGGAGCTAACTATGGCTACACCTTC. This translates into CASSLTTAGANYGYTF.

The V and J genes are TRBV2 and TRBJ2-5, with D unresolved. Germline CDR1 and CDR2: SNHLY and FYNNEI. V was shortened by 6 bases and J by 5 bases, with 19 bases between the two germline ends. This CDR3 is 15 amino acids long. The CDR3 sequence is CASSPSRVFGETQYF. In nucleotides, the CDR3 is TGTGCCAGCAGCCCGTCTAGGGTATTTGGGGAGACCCAGTACTTC. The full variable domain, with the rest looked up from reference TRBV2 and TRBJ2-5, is EPEVTQTPSHQVTQMGQEVILRCVPISNHLYFYWYRQILGQKVEFLVSFYNNEISEKSEIFDDQFSVERPDGSNFTLKIRSTKLEDSAMYFCASSPSRVFGETQYFGPGTRLLVL.

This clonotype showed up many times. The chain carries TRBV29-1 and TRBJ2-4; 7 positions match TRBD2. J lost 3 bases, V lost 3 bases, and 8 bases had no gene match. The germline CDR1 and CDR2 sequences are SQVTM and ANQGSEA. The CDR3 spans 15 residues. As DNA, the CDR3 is TGCAGCGTTGAGTCCCGCGGGAGCTTCAAAAACATTCAGTACTTC. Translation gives CSVESRGSFKNIQYF.

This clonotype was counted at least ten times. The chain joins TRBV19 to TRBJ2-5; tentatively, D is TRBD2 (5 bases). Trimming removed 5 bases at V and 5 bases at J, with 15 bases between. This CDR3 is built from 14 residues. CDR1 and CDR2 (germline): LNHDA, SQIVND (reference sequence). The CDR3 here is CASSGGLRGETQYF. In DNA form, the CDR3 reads TGTGCCAGTAGTGGTGGGCTCCGAGGGGAGACCCAGTACTTC.

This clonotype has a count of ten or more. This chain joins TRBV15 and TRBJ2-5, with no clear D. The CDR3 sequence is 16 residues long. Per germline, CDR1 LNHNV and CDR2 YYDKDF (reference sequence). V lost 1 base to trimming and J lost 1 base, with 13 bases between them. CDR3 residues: CATSRGPNLSQETQYF. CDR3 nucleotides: TGTGCCACCAGCAGAGGCCCCAACTTGAGCCAAGAGACCCAGTACTTC. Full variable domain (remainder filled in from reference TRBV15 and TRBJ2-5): DAMVIQNPRYQVTQFGKPVTLSCSQTLNHNVMYWYQQKSSQAPKLLFHYYDKDFNNEADTPDNFQSRRPNTSFCFLDIRSPGLGDTAMYLCATSRGPNLSQETQYFGPGTRLLVL.

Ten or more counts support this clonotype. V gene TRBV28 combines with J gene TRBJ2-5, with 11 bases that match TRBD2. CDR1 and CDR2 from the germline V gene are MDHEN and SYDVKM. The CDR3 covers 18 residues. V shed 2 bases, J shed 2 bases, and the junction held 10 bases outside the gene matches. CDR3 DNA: TGTGCCAGCAGTTTACCCCGGCTTAGCGGGAGGGCACAAGAGACCCAGTACTTC. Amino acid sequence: CASSLPRLSGRAQETQYF.

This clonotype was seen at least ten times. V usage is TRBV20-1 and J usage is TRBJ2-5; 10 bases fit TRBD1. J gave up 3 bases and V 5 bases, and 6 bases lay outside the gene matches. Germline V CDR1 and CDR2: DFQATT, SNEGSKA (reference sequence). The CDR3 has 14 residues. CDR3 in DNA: TGCAGTGCTTCCCGGGACAGGGGCAAAGAGACCCAGTACTTC. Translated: CSASRDRGKETQYF.

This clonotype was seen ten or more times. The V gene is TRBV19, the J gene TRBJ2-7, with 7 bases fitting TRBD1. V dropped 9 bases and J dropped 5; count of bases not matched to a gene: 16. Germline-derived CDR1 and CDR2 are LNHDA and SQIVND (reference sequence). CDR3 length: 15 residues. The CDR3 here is CASGAQGVSPHEQYF. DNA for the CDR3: TGTGCCAGCGGAGCTCAGGGGGTCTCTCCCCACGAGCAGTACTTC. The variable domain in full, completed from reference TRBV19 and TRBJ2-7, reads DGGITQSPKYLFRKEGQNVTLSCEQNLNHDAMYWYRQDPGQGLRLIYYSQIVNDFQKGDIAEGYSVSREKKESFPLTVTSAQKNPTAFYLCASGAQGVSPHEQYFGPGTRLTVT.

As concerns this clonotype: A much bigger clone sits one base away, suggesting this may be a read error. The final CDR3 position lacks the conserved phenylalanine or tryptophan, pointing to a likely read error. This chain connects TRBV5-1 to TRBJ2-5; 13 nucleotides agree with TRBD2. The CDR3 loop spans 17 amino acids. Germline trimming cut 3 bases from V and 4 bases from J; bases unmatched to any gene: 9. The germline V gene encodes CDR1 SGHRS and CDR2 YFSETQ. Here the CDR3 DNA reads TGCGCCAGCAGCTATTATTTGGGACTAGCGGGAACAGAGACCCAGTACCTC. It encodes CASSYYLGLAGTETQYL.

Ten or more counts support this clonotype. The CDR3: CASSRSTGVGQPQHF. CDR3 nucleotides: TGTGCCAGCAGCCGTTCTACAGGGGTTGGGCAGCCCCAGCATTTT. The chain links TRBV12-3 or TRBV12-4 to TRBJ1-5, with 7 positions matching TRBD1. The CDR3 is 15 residues long. J gave up 7 bases and V 6 bases, and 12 bases lay outside the gene matches.

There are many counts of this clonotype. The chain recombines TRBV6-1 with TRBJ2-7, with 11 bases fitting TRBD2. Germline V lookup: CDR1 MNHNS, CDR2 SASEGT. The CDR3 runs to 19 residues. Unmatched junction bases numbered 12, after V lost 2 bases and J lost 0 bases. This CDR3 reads CASSEFGTSGLRSSYEQYF. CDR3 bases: TGTGCCAGCAGTGAATTTGGGACTAGCGGACTCCGAAGCTCCTACGAGCAGTACTTC.

The CDR3 region is CASSYVEAEETQYF. The CDR3 bases are TGTGCCAGCAGTTACGTTGAAGCGGAAGAGACCCAGTACTTC. This chain connects TRBV6-5 to TRBJ2-5; perhaps TRBD2 as D (5 bases). CDR3 size: 14 residues. The germline V gene encodes CDR1 MNHEY and CDR2 SVGAGI. Trimming left V 2 bases short and J 3 bases short, with 10 bases between.

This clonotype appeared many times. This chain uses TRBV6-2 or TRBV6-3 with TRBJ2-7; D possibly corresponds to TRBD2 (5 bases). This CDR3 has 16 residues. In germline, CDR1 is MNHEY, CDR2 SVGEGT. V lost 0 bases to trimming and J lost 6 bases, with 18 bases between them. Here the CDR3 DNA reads TGTGCCAGCAGTTACTCGAGTAGCGAGCCCCCAATCGAGCAGTACTTC. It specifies CASSYSSSEPPIEQYF.

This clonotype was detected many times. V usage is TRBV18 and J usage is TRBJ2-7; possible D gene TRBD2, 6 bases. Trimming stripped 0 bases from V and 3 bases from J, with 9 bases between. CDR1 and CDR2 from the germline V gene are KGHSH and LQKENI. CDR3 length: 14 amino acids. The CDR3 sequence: CASSPPVGGYEQYF. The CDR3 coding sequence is TGTGCCAGCTCACCACCGGTGGGGGGCTACGAGCAGTACTTC. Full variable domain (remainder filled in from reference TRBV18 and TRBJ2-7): NAGVMQNPRHLVRRRGQEARLRCSPMKGHSHVYWYRQLPEEGLKFMVYLQKENIIDESGMPKERFSAEFPKEGPSILRIQQVVRGDSAAYFCASSPPVGGYEQYFGPGTRLTVT.

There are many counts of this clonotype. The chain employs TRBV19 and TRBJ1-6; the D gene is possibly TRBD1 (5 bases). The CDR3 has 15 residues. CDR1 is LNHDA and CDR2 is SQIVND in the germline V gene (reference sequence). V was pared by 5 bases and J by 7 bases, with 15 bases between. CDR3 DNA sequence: TGTGCCAGTAGTCCTCGGGGCACCCTGAATTCACCCCTCCACTTT. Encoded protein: CASSPRGTLNSPLHF.

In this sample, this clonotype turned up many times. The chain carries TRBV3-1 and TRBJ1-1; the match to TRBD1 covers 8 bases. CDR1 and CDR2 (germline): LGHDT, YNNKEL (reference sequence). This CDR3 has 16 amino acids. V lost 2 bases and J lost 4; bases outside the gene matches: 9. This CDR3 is CASSQSRTGSPTEAFF. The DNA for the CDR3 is TGTGCCAGCAGCCAAAGTCGGACAGGGAGTCCCACTGAAGCTTTCTTT.